A selection of T cell receptor beta chains follows, all from one sample in a study of breast tumors, draining lymph nodes, adjacent tissues. One entry per CDR3 protein results from TCRdb running MiXCR on the multiplex PCR reads. This table holds tens of thousands of distinct CDR3 sequences, roughly 23% found once. The sample was breast tumor tissue. The receptors here all came from a female donor with breast cancer. Some clones in this sample may be carry-over from other donors' samples. The CDR3 runs from the conserved cysteine through the conserved F or W. Fields, in order: V gene, J gene, CDR3 protein.

TRBV4-2	TRBJ1-3	CASSQGTYSGNTIYF
TRBV6-2/TRBV6-3	TRBJ2-3	CASSLDVGTQYF
TRBV2	TRBJ2-7	CASSGFGVQAYEQYF
TRBV5-1	TRBJ1-5	CASSPGGKNQPQHF
TRBV6-1	TRBJ2-2	CASSESPENTGELFF
TRBV19	TRBJ1-6	CASSISDRASPLHF
TRBV5-1	TRBJ1-4	CASSLGSGGRGEKLFF
TRBV20-1	TRBJ1-4	CSASPGLPGEKLFF
TRBV19	TRBJ2-2	CASSIGQGTNTGELFF
TRBV5-1	TRBJ2-1	CASSSGLAPNNEQFF
TRBV9	TRBJ1-5	CASSVDGRGNQPQHF
TRBV5-1	TRBJ1-6	CASSLAGGSNSPLHF
TRBV3-1	TRBJ2-7	CATSSGGRYEQYF
TRBV20-1	TRBJ2-3	CSAAGLADTDTQYF
TRBV7-9	TRBJ2-7	CASSLASGGYEQYF
TRBV20-1	TRBJ2-2	CSARPGGRRELFF
TRBV6-2/TRBV6-3	TRBJ2-1	CASSYGGENNEQFF
TRBV7-9	TRBJ2-3	CASSLVGTDTQYF
TRBV6-1	TRBJ2-3	CASSGQSETDTQYF
TRBV4-2	TRBJ1-2	CASSPGLNYGYTF
TRBV4-1	TRBJ2-2	CASSQVQNTGELFF
TRBV9	TRBJ1-2	CASSSTGVYGYTF
TRBV9	TRBJ2-5	CASSVDSGAGETQYF
TRBV6-2/TRBV6-3	TRBJ2-5	CASRPRTSGRVRETQYF